Following are 10 T cell receptor beta chains from one sample sequenced in a study of cytomegalovirus exposure and HLA in healthy donors. Measured with immunoSEQ multiplex PCR; TCRdb has only the in-frame clones, and not every one. This sample has roughly 120,000 clones, with 86% found just once. Sequencing input: PBMCs. The source of these receptors is a man between 18 and 29 years old in good health and CMV-seronegative.

V is TRBV4-1 and J is TRBJ2-7; 12 bases map to TRBD2. Per the germline V gene, CDR1 is MGHRA and CDR2 is YSYEKL. This CDR3 region has 17 residues. With 0 bases clipped from V and 4 bases from J, the junction kept 7 bases outside the gene matches. CDR3 in amino acids: CASSQDRLAGGPYEQYF. The CDR3 DNA sequence: TGCGCCAGCAGCCAAGATCGTCTAGCGGGAGGGCCGTACGAGCAGTACTTC.

The rearrangement joins TRBV2 to TRBJ2-2, with a possible D match to TRBD2 (6 bases). V gave up 6 bases and J gave up 7 bases, with 24 bases separating them. CDR3 length equals 17 residues. CDR1 is SNHLY, CDR2 FYNNEI, per germline. DNA of the CDR3: TGTGCCAGCAGCATGACTAGTTGGTCCCGTAGGGGCGGGGAGCTGTTTTTT. Protein product: CASSMTSWSRRGGELFF.

The genes are TRBV15 and TRBJ2-7; 7 bases match TRBD2. The germline gives CDR1 LNHNV, CDR2 YYDKDF (reference sequence). V was pared by 0 bases and J by 3 bases, with 2 bases of the junction left unmatched. The CDR3 spans 14 residues. The CDR3 bases are TGTGCCACCAGCAGAGATCGGGGGGACTACGAGCAGTACTTC. This gives the protein CATSRDRGDYEQYF.

The chain recombines TRBV5-1 with TRBJ2-7; a possible D gene is TRBD1 (5 bases). V was shortened by 2 bases and J by 2 bases, with 8 bases between the two germline ends. Germline CDR1 and CDR2: SGHRS and YFSETQ. This CDR3 has 13 residues. CDR3 amino acids: CASSLRGPYEQYF. The CDR3 DNA reads as TGCGCCAGCAGCTTAAGGGGCCCCTACGAGCAGTACTTC. The full variable domain, its missing parts supplied by reference TRBV5-1 and TRBJ2-7, is KAGVTQTPRYLIKTRGQQVTLSCSPISGHRSVSWYQQTPGQGLQFLFEYFSETQRNKGNFPGRFSGRQFSNSRSEMNVSTLELGDSALYLCASSLRGPYEQYFGPGTRLTVT.

The V and J genes are TRBV6-5 and TRBJ2-1; 10 positions match TRBD2. CDR1 MNHEY and CDR2 SVGAGI come from the germline V gene. Trimming at V came to 4 bases and at J to 4 bases, leaving 7 bases not matched to a gene. The CDR3 is 16 residues long. This CDR3 is CASSFSAGGQYNEQFF. CDR3 DNA sequence: TGTGCCAGCAGTTTTTCAGCGGGGGGGCAATACAATGAGCAGTTCTTC.

The chain has TRBV29-1 and TRBJ2-3; the D gene is possibly TRBD2 (6 bases). CDR3 size: 12 residues. The V end lost 3 bases, the J end lost 6 bases, and 10 bases lay between the germline ends. Germline V gives CDR1 SQVTM, CDR2 ANQGSEA. The CDR3 nucleotides read TGCAGCGTTGACCCGGCGGGGGATACGCAGTATTTT. It is translated as CSVDPAGDTQYF.

J is TRBJ1-2 and V is TRBV18; D is unresolved. Germline CDR1 and CDR2: KGHSH and LQKENI. The CDR3 loop spans 13 amino acids. Trimming cost V 2 bases and J 1 base, with 5 bases left between them. The CDR3 nucleotides read TGTGCCAGCTCACCATCCAGTAACTATGGCTACACCTTC. Its translation is CASSPSSNYGYTF.

This chain connects TRBV6-1 to TRBJ1-3; D unresolved. The germline gives CDR1 MNHNS, CDR2 SASEGT. V was cut by 1 base and J by 2 bases, with 12 bases left in between. This CDR3 is built from 16 residues. CDR3 sequence: CASSEGRRITGNTIYF. In DNA, the CDR3 is TGTGCCAGCAGTGAAGGTCGCAGGATTACTGGAAACACCATATATTTT.

The V gene is TRBV6-1, the J gene TRBJ2-7; no definite D call. The germline gives CDR1 MNHNS, CDR2 SASEGT. V was clipped by 7 bases and J by 2 bases, with 6 bases between them. The CDR3 is made up of 11 amino acids. The CDR3 here is CASISAYEQYF. The CDR3 DNA reads TGTGCCAGCATTAGTGCCTACGAGCAGTACTTC.

This chain links TRBV4-2 with TRBJ1-6; D ambiguous. This CDR3 comprises 14 residues. V was pared by 3 bases and J by 9 bases, with 12 bases between. Per germline, CDR1 LGHNA and CDR2 YNFKEQ. The CDR3 spells CASSQEPRGSPLHF. The CDR3 region has the DNA TGTGCCAGCAGCCAGGAACCCCGGGGTTCACCCCTCCACTTT.